The T cell receptor beta chain under discussion was sequenced for a study of blood T cells in healthy people across ages. The V end lost 4 bases, the J end lost 0 bases, and 15 bases lay between the germline ends. The CDR3 spans 16 residues. Germline values: CDR1 MNHEY, CDR2 SVGEGT. A second PCR, run for about 6 to 12 cycles, used a sample-barcoded 5' primer plus a J-beta primer mix. TCRdb re-called the 5' RACE reads through MiXCR, storing one row per CDR3 protein. Here the sample spans some 760,000 distinct CDR3 sequences, 25% being singletons. Each sample provided at least 6 micrograms of extracted total RNA. These data also formed part of another study, on T cells of mothers and their children. Turning to that study: Each child gave a few million TCR beta CDR3 reads (each mother, over 9.5 million).

Sequencing was performed on blood. The rearrangement links TRBV6-2 or TRBV6-3 to TRBJ2-5, with D perhaps TRBD2 (5 bases). The receptor comes from a boy younger than 18 in good health. The CDR3 protein is CASSSGLAVYQETQYF. The CDR3 DNA sequence: TGTGCCAGCAGTTCTGGGCTAGCTGTGTACCAAGAGACCCAGTACTTC.